The 20 T cell receptor beta chains below come from one sample, sequenced in a study of shared clonotypes between healthy human individuals. The assay was immunoSEQ multiplex PCR, and TCRdb's table has in-frame clones only and misses some. The sample lists about half a million clones, approximately 78% seen once, with about 12% in the top ten. The sample comprised PBMCs. The receptors originated from a woman aged 35 to 49 in good health. Some clones in this sample may be carry-over from other donors' samples.

The J gene is TRBJ2-1, the V gene TRBV4-2; tentative D call: TRBD1 (7 bases). Germline assignment: CDR1 LGHNA and CDR2 YNFKEQ. The CDR3 contains 16 residues. V was shortened by 1 base and J by 4 bases, with 14 bases between the two germline ends. This CDR3 reads CASSQGIAGGYNEQFF. In DNA, the CDR3 is TGTGCCAGCAGCCAAGGGATCGCAGGGGGGTACAATGAGCAGTTCTTC.

The J gene is TRBJ2-2, the V gene TRBV5-1; D gene unclear. Germline CDR1 reads SGHRS; CDR2 reads YFSETQ. The CDR3 has 16 residues. The V and J ends lost 4 bases and 6 bases respectively, with 19 bases between them. In nucleotides, the CDR3 is TGCGCCAGCAGCCCCGGATTTGAAGGTAAAGCCGGGGAGCTGTTTTTT. This translates into CASSPGFEGKAGELFF. The full variable domain, rest sourced from reference TRBV5-1 and TRBJ2-2, is KAGVTQTPRYLIKTRGQQVTLSCSPISGHRSVSWYQQTPGQGLQFLFEYFSETQRNKGNFPGRFSGRQFSNSRSEMNVSTLELGDSALYLCASSPGFEGKAGELFFGEGSRLTVL.

There are a few counts of this clone. The chain carries TRBV10-3 and TRBJ1-5; no clear D. Germline CDR1 and CDR2: ENHRY and SYGVKD. V was cut by 7 bases and J by 3 bases, with 10 bases left in between. This CDR3 has 13 amino acids. The CDR3 loop is CAITTGLNQPQHF. The DNA of the CDR3 is TGTGCCATCACTACGGGCCTCAATCAGCCCCAGCATTTT.

About this clone: This may be a read error: a much more frequent sequence differs by one nucleotide. The chain is built from TRBV7-2 and TRBJ2-1; D is undetermined. Trimming removed 1 base from V and 4 bases from J, with 5 bases in between. This CDR3 has 13 amino acids. Germline CDR1 and CDR2: SGHTA and FQGNSA. The CDR3 DNA reads TGTGCCAGCAGCTTAGGGCAGTACAATGAGCAGTTCTTC. This gives the protein CASSLGQYNEQFF.

This chain uses TRBV4-1 with TRBJ2-1; TRBD2 matches 7 bases. The germline V gene has CDR1 MGHRA and CDR2 YSYEKL. V lost 1 base to trimming and J lost 2 bases; unmatched junction nucleotides: 8. CDR3 length equals 17 residues. This chain's CDR3 is CASSQALASGPYNEQFF. The CDR3 region has the DNA TGCGCCAGCAGCCAAGCTTTAGCTAGCGGTCCCTACAATGAGCAGTTCTTC.

The chain has TRBV7-3 and TRBJ2-1; D is ambiguous. CDR1 and CDR2 from the germline V gene are SGHTA and FQGTGA. This CDR3 spans 12 amino acids. Trimming cost V 5 bases and J 5 bases, with 7 bases left between them. The chain's CDR3 is CASSLPNNEQFF. CDR3 nucleotides: TGTGCCAGCAGCCTGCCAAACAATGAGCAGTTCTTC.

The chain uses TRBV7-9 and TRBJ2-5, with 7 bases lining up with TRBD2. V lost 5 bases, J lost 1 base, and 7 bases stayed unmatched. This CDR3 contains 15 residues. Germline CDR1 is SEHNR and CDR2 is FQNEAQ (reference sequence). CDR3 protein: CASSRRGEGQETQYF. Here the CDR3 DNA reads TGTGCCAGCAGCCGCCGGGGGGAGGGCCAAGAGACCCAGTACTTC.

The chain recombines TRBV5-8 with TRBJ2-1; D perhaps matches TRBD1 (5 bases). The CDR3 contains 15 residues. Trimming removed 2 bases at V and 2 bases at J, with 11 bases between. Germline CDR1 SGHTS, CDR2 YDEGEE. The CDR3 loop reads CASSLTQGTYNEQFF. DNA for the CDR3: TGTGCCAGCAGCTTAACGCAGGGAACCTACAATGAGCAGTTCTTC. Full variable domain (remainder filled in from reference TRBV5-8 and TRBJ2-1): EAGVTQSPTHLIKTRGQQATLRCSPISGHTSVYWYQQALGLGLQFLLWYDEGEERNRGNFPPRFSGRQFPNYSSELNVNALELEDSALYLCASSLTQGTYNEQFFGPGTRLTVL.

The chain combines TRBV9 with TRBJ2-1; the D gene could be TRBD1 or TRBD2 (5 bases each). Germline CDR1 and CDR2: SGDLS and YYNGEE. This CDR3 contains 16 residues. The V end was cut by 3 bases, the J end by 9 bases, with 22 bases between. CDR3 amino acids: CASSARDGKNWGEQFF. The CDR3 DNA follows: TGTGCCAGCAGCGCTCGGGACGGCAAAAATTGGGGTGAGCAGTTCTTC.

The chain employs TRBV5-1 and TRBJ2-3; D is unclear. CDR1 is SGHRS and CDR2 is YFSETQ in the germline V gene. The V end lost 2 bases, the J end lost 0 bases, and 7 bases lay between the germline ends. This CDR3 is built from 14 residues. CDR3 sequence (DNA): TGCGCCAGCAGCTTTCGCTCTAGCACAGATACGCAGTATTTT. It is translated as CASSFRSSTDTQYF.

This chain connects TRBV6-1 to TRBJ1-2; 8 positions match TRBD1. Germline V lookup: CDR1 MNHNS, CDR2 SASEGT. The V and J ends lost 8 bases and 2 bases, in that order; junction bases with no gene match: 4. This CDR3 region has 13 residues. In nucleotides, the CDR3 is TGTGCCAGCGCTGGACAGGGCAACTATGGCTACACCTTC. Encoded protein: CASAGQGNYGYTF.

The gene calls are TRBV19 and TRBJ2-7; 8 bases align to TRBD1. Trimming removed 3 bases from V and 2 bases from J; junction bases left unmatched: 3. The CDR3 has 14 amino acids. Germline V gene data show CDR1 as LNHDA and CDR2 as SQIVND (reference sequence). CDR3 region: CASSIRGPPYEQYF. The CDR3 DNA sequence: TGTGCCAGTAGTATCAGGGGGCCCCCCTACGAGCAGTACTTC.

The V gene is TRBV9, the J gene TRBJ2-1; 8 bases match TRBD2. The CDR3 consists of 18 residues. Germline V gene lookup returns CDR1 SGDLS and CDR2 YYNGEE. Germline trimming cut 0 bases from V and 1 base from J; bases unmatched to any gene: 9. For the CDR3, the DNA is TGTGCCAGCAGCGTAGCTATATCGGGAGGGCCTTCCTACAATGAGCAGTTCTTC. It is translated as CASSVAISGGPSYNEQFF.

The CDR3 nucleotides are TGTGCCAGCAGTTACTCACTAGAGCTAAATGAAAAACTGTTTTTT. It yields the protein CASSYSLELNEKLFF. This chain links TRBV6-6 with TRBJ1-4; D gene ambiguous. V lost 0 bases, J lost 5 bases, and 10 bases lay in between. The CDR3 sequence is 15 residues long. Germline V gene sequence: CDR1 MNHNY, CDR2 SVGAGI (reference sequence).

This clone showed up just a few times. CDR3 residues: CASSPYRESPNTEAFF. CDR3 coding DNA: TGTGCCAGCAGCCCCTACAGGGAGTCCCCGAACACTGAAGCTTTCTTT. The rearrangement joins TRBV7-2 to TRBJ1-1, with D maybe TRBD1 (6 bases). CDR1 is SGHTA, CDR2 FQGNSA, per germline. The CDR3 has 16 amino acids. Between the trimmed V and J ends, which lost 5 bases and 1 base, there was a span of 17 bases.

The chain recombines TRBV7-2 with TRBJ1-2, with a weak D call TRBD1 (5 bases). Germline CDR1 SGHTA, CDR2 FQGNSA. The CDR3 sequence is 14 residues long. V shed 0 bases and J shed 4 bases, with 9 bases lying between them. CDR3 amino acids: CASSLAGRAYGYTF. Here the CDR3 DNA reads TGTGCCAGCAGCTTAGCGGGGCGCGCCTATGGCTACACCTTC.

The rearrangement uses TRBV5-1 and TRBJ1-6; D unclear. CDR1 is SGHRS, CDR2 YFSETQ, per germline. The CDR3 length is 13 residues. Trimming took 5 bases from V and 3 from J, leaving 6 bases between them. The CDR3 DNA reads TGCGCCAGCAGTTGGGGCTATAATTCACCCCTCCACTTT. Translating it yields CASSWGYNSPLHF.

This clone occurred many times. The chain carries TRBV5-5 and TRBJ2-7, with TRBD1 as a possible D gene (5 bases). Trimming took 0 bases from V and 3 from J, leaving 10 bases between them. CDR3 size: 14 residues. Germline values: CDR1 SGHKS, CDR2 YYEKEE (reference sequence). The CDR3 bases are TGTGCCAGCAGCTTGGAGGGCAGGGTCTACGAGCAGTACTTC. Protein: CASSLEGRVYEQYF.

The rearrangement uses TRBV6-6 and TRBJ1-1; D gene unclear. Germline V CDR1 and CDR2: MNHNY, SVGAGI (reference sequence). Trimming pared 2 bases from V and 5 bases from J, leaving 15 bases between. CDR3 length: 15 amino acids. CDR3 sequence (DNA): TGTGCCAGCAGTTACCCCCTGGGGTTTCGAACTGAAGCTTTCTTT. Protein product: CASSYPLGFRTEAFF.

The rearrangement links TRBV5-6 to TRBJ2-2, with 9 bases that match TRBD2. Germline V lookup: CDR1 SGHDT, CDR2 YYEEEE. This CDR3 contains 17 residues. With V trimmed by 4 bases and J by 3 bases, 10 bases remained unmatched. The CDR3 is CASSGVLREGHTGELFF. The CDR3 nucleotides are TGTGCCAGCAGCGGAGTTTTGCGGGAGGGCCACACCGGGGAGCTGTTTTTT.